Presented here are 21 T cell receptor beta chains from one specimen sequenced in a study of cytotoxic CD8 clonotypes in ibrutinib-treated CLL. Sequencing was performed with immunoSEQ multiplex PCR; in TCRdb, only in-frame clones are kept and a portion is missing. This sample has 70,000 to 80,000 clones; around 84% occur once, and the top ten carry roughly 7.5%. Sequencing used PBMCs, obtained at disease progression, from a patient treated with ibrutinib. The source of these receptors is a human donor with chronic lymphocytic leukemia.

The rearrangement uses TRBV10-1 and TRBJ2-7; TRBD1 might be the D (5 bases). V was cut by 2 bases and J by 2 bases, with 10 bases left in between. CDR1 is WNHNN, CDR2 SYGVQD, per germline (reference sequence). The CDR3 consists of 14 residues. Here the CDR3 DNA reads TGCGCCAGCAGTGAGACAGGAGCCCCCTACGAGCAGTACTTC. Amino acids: CASSETGAPYEQYF.

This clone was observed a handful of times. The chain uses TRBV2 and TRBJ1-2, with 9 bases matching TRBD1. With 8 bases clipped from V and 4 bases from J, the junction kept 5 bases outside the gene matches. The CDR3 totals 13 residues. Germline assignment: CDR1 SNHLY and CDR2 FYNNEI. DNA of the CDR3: TGTGCCAGCTGCGGGACAGGGCTCTATGGCTACACCTTC. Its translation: CASCGTGLYGYTF. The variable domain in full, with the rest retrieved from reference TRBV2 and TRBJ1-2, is EPEVTQTPSHQVTQMGQEVILRCVPISNHLYFYWYRQILGQKVEFLVSFYNNEISEKSEIFDDQFSVERPDGSNFTLKIRSTKLEDSAMYFCASCGTGLYGYTFGSGTRLTVV.

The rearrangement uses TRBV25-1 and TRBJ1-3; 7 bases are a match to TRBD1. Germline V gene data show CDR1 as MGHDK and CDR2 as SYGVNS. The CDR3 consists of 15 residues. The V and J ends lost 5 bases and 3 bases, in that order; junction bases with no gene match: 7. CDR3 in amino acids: CASSHPGGGGNTIYF. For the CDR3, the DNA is TGTGCCAGCAGTCATCCAGGGGGAGGTGGAAACACCATATATTTT.

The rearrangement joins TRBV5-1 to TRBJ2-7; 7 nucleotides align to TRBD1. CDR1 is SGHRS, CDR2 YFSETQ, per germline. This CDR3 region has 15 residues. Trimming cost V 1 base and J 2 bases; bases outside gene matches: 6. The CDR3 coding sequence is TGCGCCAGCAGCTTGCTCACAGGGGTCGCCTACGAGCAGTACTTC. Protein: CASSLLTGVAYEQYF.

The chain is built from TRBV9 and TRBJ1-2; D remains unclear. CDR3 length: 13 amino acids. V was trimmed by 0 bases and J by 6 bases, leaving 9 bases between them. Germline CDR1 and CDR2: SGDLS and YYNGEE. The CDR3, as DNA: TGTGCCAGCAGCGTAGGTCCGGGCCATGGCTACACCTTC. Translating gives CASSVGPGHGYTF.

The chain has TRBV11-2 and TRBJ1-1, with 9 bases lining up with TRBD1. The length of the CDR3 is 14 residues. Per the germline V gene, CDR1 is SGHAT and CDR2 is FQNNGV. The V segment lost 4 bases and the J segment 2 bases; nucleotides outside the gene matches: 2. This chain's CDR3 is CASSWGQGNTEAFF. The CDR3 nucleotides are TGTGCCAGCAGCTGGGGACAGGGCAACACTGAAGCTTTCTTT.

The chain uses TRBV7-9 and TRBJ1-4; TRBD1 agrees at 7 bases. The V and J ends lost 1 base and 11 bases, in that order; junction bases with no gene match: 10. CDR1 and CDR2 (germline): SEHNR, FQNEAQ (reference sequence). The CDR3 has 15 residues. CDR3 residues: CASSLEGQPTTKLFF. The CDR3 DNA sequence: TGTGCCAGCAGCTTAGAGGGACAGCCTACTACCAAACTGTTTTTT.

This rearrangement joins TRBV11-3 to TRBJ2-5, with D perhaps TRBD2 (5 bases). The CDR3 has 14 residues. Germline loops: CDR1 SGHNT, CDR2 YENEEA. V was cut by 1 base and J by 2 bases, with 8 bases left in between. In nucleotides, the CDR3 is TGTGCCAGCAGCTTAGGGCGAGGGCAAGAGACCCAGTACTTC. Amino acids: CASSLGRGQETQYF.

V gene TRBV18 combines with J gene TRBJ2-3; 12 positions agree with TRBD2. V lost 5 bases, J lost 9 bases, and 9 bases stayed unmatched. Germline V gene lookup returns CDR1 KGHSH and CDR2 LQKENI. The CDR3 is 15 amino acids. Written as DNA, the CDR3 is TGTGCCAGCTCAACGAGACTAGCGGGAGTGGAGACGCAGTATTTT. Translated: CASSTRLAGVETQYF. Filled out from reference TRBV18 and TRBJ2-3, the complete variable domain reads NAGVMQNPRHLVRRRGQEARLRCSPMKGHSHVYWYRQLPEEGLKFMVYLQKENIIDESGMPKERFSAEFPKEGPSILRIQQVVRGDSAAYFCASSTRLAGVETQYFGPGTRLTVL.

The CDR3 DNA follows: TGTGCCATCAATGAAGGGACAGGAAACACTGAAGCTTTCTTT. Protein: CAINEGTGNTEAFF. The chain recombines TRBV10-3 with TRBJ1-1, with 8 bases fitting TRBD1. Germline trimming cut 7 bases from V and 2 bases from J; bases unmatched to any gene: 6. The CDR3 covers 14 residues. Per the germline V gene, CDR1 is ENHRY and CDR2 is SYGVKD.

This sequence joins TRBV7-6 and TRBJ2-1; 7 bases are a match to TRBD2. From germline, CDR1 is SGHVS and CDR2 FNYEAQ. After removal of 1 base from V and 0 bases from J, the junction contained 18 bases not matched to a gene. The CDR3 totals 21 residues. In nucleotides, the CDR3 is TGTGCCAGCAGCTTAGTTTTGGCTAGCGGAAGCCCGGTACGCTCCTACAATGAGCAGTTCTTC. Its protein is CASSLVLASGSPVRSYNEQFF. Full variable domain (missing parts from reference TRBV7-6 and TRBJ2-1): GAGVSQSPRYKVTKRGQDVALRCDPISGHVSLYWYRQALGQGPEFLTYFNYEAQQDKSGLPNDRFSAERPEGSISTLTIQRTEQRDSAMYRCASSLVLASGSPVRSYNEQFFGPGTRLTVL.

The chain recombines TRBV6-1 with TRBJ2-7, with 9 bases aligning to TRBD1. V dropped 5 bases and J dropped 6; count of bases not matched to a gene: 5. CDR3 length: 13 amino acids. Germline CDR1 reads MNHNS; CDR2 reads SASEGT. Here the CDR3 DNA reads TGTGCCAGCAGTAGGACAGGGGCGGTCGAGCAGTACTTC. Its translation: CASSRTGAVEQYF.

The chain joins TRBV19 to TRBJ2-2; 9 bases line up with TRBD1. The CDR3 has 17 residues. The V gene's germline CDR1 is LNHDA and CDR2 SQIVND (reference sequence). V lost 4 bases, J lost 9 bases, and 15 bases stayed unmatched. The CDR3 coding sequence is TGTGCCAGTAGTACAGTTTCCGGGACAGGGAAATGGTGGGAGCTGTTTTTT. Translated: CASSTVSGTGKWWELFF.

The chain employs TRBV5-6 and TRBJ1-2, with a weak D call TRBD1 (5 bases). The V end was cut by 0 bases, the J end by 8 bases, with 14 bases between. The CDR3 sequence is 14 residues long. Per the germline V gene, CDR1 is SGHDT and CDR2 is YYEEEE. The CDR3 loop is CASSLAPGTRGYTF. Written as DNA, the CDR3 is TGTGCCAGCAGCTTGGCACCCGGGACTCGGGGCTACACCTTC.

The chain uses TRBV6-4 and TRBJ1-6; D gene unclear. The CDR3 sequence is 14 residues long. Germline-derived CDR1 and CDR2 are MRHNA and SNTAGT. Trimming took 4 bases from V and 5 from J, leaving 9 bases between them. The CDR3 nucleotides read TGTGCCAGCAGTGCCATCCCTAATAATTCACCCCTCCACTTT. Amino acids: CASSAIPNNSPLHF.

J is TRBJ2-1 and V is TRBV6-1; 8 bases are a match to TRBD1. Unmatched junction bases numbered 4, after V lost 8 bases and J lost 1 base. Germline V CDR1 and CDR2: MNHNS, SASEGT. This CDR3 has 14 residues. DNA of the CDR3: TGTGCCAGCCAGGACAGGGATTCCTACAATGAGCAGTTCTTC. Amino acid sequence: CASQDRDSYNEQFF.

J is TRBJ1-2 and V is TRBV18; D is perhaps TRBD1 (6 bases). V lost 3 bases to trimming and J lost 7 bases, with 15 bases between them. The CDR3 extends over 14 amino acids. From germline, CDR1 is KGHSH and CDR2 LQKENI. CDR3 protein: CASSPRGGVGGYTF. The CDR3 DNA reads TGTGCCAGCTCACCTCGAGGGGGTGTAGGTGGCTACACCTTC.

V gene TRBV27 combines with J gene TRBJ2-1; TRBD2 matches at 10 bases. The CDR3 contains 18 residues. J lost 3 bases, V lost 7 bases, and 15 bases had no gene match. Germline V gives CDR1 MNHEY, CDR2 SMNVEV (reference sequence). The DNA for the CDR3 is TGTGCCAGCACCCCGGCCCAGCTAGCGGGGGCCTACTACAATGAGCAGTTCTTC. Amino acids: CASTPAQLAGAYYNEQFF.

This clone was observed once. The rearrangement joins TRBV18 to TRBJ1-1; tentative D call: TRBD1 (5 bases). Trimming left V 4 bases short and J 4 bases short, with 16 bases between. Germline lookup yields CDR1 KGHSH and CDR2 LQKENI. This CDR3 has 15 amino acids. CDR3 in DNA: TGTGCCAGCTCACGACCGGGGGTCGGAGGCACTGAAGCTTTCTTT. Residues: CASSRPGVGGTEAFF.

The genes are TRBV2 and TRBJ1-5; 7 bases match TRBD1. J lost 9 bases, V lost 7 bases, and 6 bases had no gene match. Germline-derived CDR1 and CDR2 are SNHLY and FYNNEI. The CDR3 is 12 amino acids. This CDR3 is CASTSTGPPQHF. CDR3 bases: TGTGCCAGCACCTCGACAGGGCCGCCCCAGCATTTT.

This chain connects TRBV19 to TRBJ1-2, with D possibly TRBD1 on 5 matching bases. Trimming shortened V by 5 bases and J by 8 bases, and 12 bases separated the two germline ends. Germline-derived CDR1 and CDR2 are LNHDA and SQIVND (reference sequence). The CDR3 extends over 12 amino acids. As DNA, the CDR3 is TGTGCCAGTAGTGGGGCAAGCGGCGGCTACACCTTC. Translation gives CASSGASGGYTF.